The clone carrying this T cell receptor (beta chain) was counted a few times. The input for sorted-subset replicate PCRs was approximately 210 ng DNA, 25,000 to 35,000 T cell genomes. TCRdb's copy holds only in-frame clones and misses some; the assay was immunoSEQ multiplex PCR. This sample has about 1 million clones; around 76% occur once, and the top ten carry about 1.5%. The record originates from a study of shared clonotypes between healthy human individuals. V was clipped by 8 bases and J by 6 bases; unmatched bases: 18. The germline V gene encodes CDR1 GTSNPN and CDR2 SVGIG (reference sequence). The CDR3 consists of 15 residues.

Specimen: memory CD4+ T cells sorted from blood. Described subset: CD45RA-negative fraction. This chain uses TRBV30 with TRBJ2-7, with 8 bases that match TRBD2. The source of this sequence is a man younger than 35 in good health. For the CDR3, the DNA is TGTGCCGCTGGATCCGGGGCGGGACTAGTAGGCGAGCAGTACTTC. Encoded protein: CAAGSGAGLVGEQYF.